This TCR beta chain was observed in a study of shared clonotypes between healthy human individuals. On this clone itself: What it recognizes is unknown.

Clones were read by immunoSEQ multiplex PCR, and TCRdb kept only the in-frame ones, dropping some. The table records roughly 500,000 clones, around 80% of them present only once. CDR1 and CDR2 from the germline V gene are SGHRS and YFSETQ. The V segment lost 3 bases and the J segment 0 bases; nucleotides outside the gene matches: 1. The CDR3 runs to 15 residues. Study outcomes and limitations: Represented diversity, genetic and exposure-history alike, was limited by few donors.

J is TRBJ2-1 and V is TRBV5-1; TRBD1 matches at 9 bases. The sequenced sample consisted of PBMCs. This TCR was recovered from a woman aged 40-49 years in good health. Some clones in this sample may be carry-over from other donors' samples. The DNA for the CDR3 is TGCGCCAGCAGCTCGACAGGGGGCTCCTACAATGAGCAGTTCTTC. As protein: CASSSTGGSYNEQFF.